The table lists the clone carrying this T cell receptor (beta chain) with many counts. Antigen: not known. One entry per CDR3 protein, called by TCRdb with MiXCR from the 5' RACE reads. The sample contains 250,000 to 300,000 distinct CDR3 sequences, 15% to 20% of which appear only once. The record originates from a study of T-cell memory formation after mild COVID-19. Study-level findings and limits: Among contracting clones, CD4+ were mainly CM/EM and CD8+ enriched in EMRA. Contracting clones from day 15 to 85 had balanced CD4/CD8; later expanders favoured CD4+. Pre-infection memory carried some responding clones, suggesting that cross-reactive memory joined.

V was trimmed by 3 bases and J by 2 bases, leaving 10 bases between them. The CDR3 totals 14 residues. CDR1 SGHRS and CDR2 YFSETQ come from the germline V gene. The TCR originated in a man aged 18 to 29 who had mild COVID-19 (a few samples of this study predate the infection). Cell type and time point are not known. The sequenced sample was PBMCs or a T cell subset sorted from them (not recorded which). V gene TRBV5-1 combines with J gene TRBJ2-3, with a weak D call TRBD2 (6 bases). Here the CDR3 reads CASSWRDLTDTQYF. In DNA form, the CDR3 reads TGCGCCAGCAGCTGGCGGGACCTCACAGATACGCAGTATTTT.